This TCR beta chain was profiled in a study of T cell repertoires in cytomegalovirus infection. Study-level information: Public signatures in TCR beta pointed to CMV infection and matching HLA type.

Study-wide results and limits: Based on cumulative public TCR beta family frequency, carriers of CMV plus the relevant HLA were identified. Dominant in the ex vivo response were TCR beta clonotypes restricted by HLA-C and specific for CMV.

CDR3 length equals 11 residues. Trimming shortened V by 6 bases and J by 8 bases, and 13 bases separated the two germline ends. CDR1 is DFQATT, CDR2 SNEGSKA, per germline (reference sequence). As regards this clonotype: The antigen is not known.

MiXCR was run by TCRdb on the reads, yielding one entry per CDR3 protein. The data show some 400,000 distinct CDR3 sequences, with 15% to 20% seen just once and roughly 8.7% held by the top ten. Input material: PBMCs. This rearrangement joins TRBV20-1 to TRBJ1-2; D unresolved. The TCR comes from a human donor in good health (CMV status not recorded). Some clones in this sample may be carry-over from other donors' samples. As DNA, the CDR3 is TGCAGTGCCCTGCGGCAGGCCGGCTACACCTTC. The encoded protein is CSALRQAGYTF.